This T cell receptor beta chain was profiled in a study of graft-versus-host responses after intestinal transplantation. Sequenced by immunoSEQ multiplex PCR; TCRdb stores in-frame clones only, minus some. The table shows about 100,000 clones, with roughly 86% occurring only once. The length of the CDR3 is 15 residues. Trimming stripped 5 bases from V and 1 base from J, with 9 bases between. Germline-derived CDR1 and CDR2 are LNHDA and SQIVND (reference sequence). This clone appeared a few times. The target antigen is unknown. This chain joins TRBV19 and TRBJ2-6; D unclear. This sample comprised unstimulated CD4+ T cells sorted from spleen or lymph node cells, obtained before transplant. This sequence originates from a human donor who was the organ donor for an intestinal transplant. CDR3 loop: CASSQVPSGANVLTF. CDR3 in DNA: TGTGCCAGTAGTCAGGTGCCTTCTGGGGCCAACGTCCTGACTTTC.